Only a few counts were recorded for the clone carrying this TCR beta chain. As yet, its antigen is unknown. The CDR3 does not end in the conserved phenylalanine or tryptophan, so this is likely a read error. The sample comes from a study of regulatory T cells in long-lasting Graves disease. Study conclusions and caveats: Preferential use of TRBV28, TRBJ1-2 and TRBJ2-5 was seen in persistent disease.

As to time point: newly diagnosed GD, antithyroid drugs for less than 3 months. Following extraction of RNA from PBMCs, that RNA was used to make the TCR library. The peripheral blood volume drawn was around 9.6 milliliters, and it was collected into EDTA tubes. The CDR3 has 13 residues. V shed 3 bases and J 5 bases; nucleotides not matched to a gene: 3. Sequencing libraries for TCR beta were prepared with iRepertoire HTBI primers and Arm-PCR of CDR3 regions. From the multiplex PCR reads, TCRdb called clonotypes with MiXCR, one entry per CDR3 protein. The sample holds roughly 380,000 distinct CDR3 sequences, approximately 15% seen once. Another study also made use of these data, one on T cells in Graves' hyperthyroidism and ophthalmopathy. According to that study: Ophthalmopathy got predicted by the model a median about 6.5 months before its onset.

The clonotype originates from a man aged 35-49 years with Graves disease. This rearrangement joins TRBV12-3 or TRBV12-4 to TRBJ2-5, with 7 positions matching TRBD2. This sample comprised peripheral blood mononuclear cells (PBMCs), obtained at new diagnosis, from a patient treated with antithyroid drugs. CDR3 DNA sequence: TGTGCCAGCAGTTTGTGGGGAGGGGAGACCCAGTACTCC. Translating gives CASSLWGGETQYS.